The T cell receptor (beta chain) under discussion was sequenced for a study of human T cells and chemical hapten exposure. Findings of the study overall: Every donor had alopecia, and their immune response may therefore differ from healthy people's.

Time point: patch test 1, 2 weeks after DPC sensitization. Treatment denoted: therapeutic diphenylcyclopropenone sensitization with weekly scalp DPC. The V end was cut by 0 bases, the J end by 5 bases, with 5 bases between. The length of the CDR3 is 13 residues. CDR1 and CDR2 from the germline V gene are SGHDT and YYEEEE. Using its own MiXCR run on the RACE reads, TCRdb lists one record per CDR3 protein. Of 74,000 or so distinct CDR3 sequences in the sample, approximately 12% are singletons; the top ten hold about 3.7%. This clonotype was detected ten times or more. What it recognizes is unknown. This chain uses TRBV5-6 with TRBJ1-4; D uncertain. The TCR originated in a woman aged 55-69 years with alopecia areata. Some clones in this sample may be carry-over from other donors' samples. The source material was whole blood, sampled in connection with sensitization to the hapten diphenylcyclopropenone (DPC). This CDR3 reads CASSLGQNEKLFF. The DNA of the CDR3 is TGTGCCAGCAGCTTGGGACAAAATGAAAAACTGTTTTTT.